This T cell receptor beta chain is drawn from a study of breast tumors, draining lymph nodes, adjacent tissues. Regarding the study as a whole: Tumors had less TCR diversity than lymph nodes, more than nontumor tissue. Luminal-like breast cancer showed significantly higher tumor–nontumor repertoire similarity than basal-like. Data only fit, rather than demonstrated, lymph node origin of most tumor T cells.

TCRdb independently ran MiXCR on the multiplex PCR reads; one entry per CDR3 protein. This sample has around 170,000 distinct CDR3 sequences, with approximately 33% found just once. This clonotype has a count of ten or more. The antigen is undetermined. Samples came from axillary lymph nodes draining the breast cancer. The V end was cut by 0 bases, the J end by 3 bases, with 7 bases between. CDR3 length: 15 amino acids. CDR1 is SGDLS and CDR2 is YYNGEE in the germline V gene. Material: axillary lymph node tissue. The genes are TRBV9 and TRBJ2-6; D remains unclear. The receptor was derived from a female donor with breast cancer. Some clones in this sample may be carry-over from other donors' samples. The CDR3 DNA follows: TGTGCCAGCAGCGTAGATTTGGGTGGGGCCAACGTCCTGACTTTC. Translation gives CASSVDLGGANVLTF. The variable domain in full, with the rest retrieved from reference TRBV9 and TRBJ2-6, is DSGVTQTPKHLITATGQRVTLRCSPRSGDLSVYWYQQSLDQGLQFLIQYYNGEERAKGNILERFSAQQFPDLHSELNLSSLELGDSALYFCASSVDLGGANVLTFGAGSRLTVL.